This TCR beta chain was sequenced for a study of regulatory T cells in long-lasting Graves disease (dated by TCRdb to 2020 to 2022). For context, the study as a whole: Persistent Graves' disease meant more than 5 years of antithyroid drug treatment with TSH receptor autoantibodies that stayed positive. Peripheral blood TCR sequencing and RNA sequencing compared persistent Graves' disease patients with newly diagnosed Graves' disease patients. In the clinical cohort, patients with persistent Graves' disease had used antithyroid drugs for an average of approximately eleven years. A total of roughly 35 samples were covered by TCR sequencing, comprising roughly 13 persistent and around 20 newly diagnosed Graves' disease patients. The study took place in China and was registered as a clinical trial.

This clonotype was counted many times. Its recognized antigen is unknown. No quality values exist for individual bases; no much larger clone is one base distant. Taken from cysteine to phenylalanine, the CDR3 has 14 residues. Only the CDR3 DNA stays, 42 bases, in frame from base 1. Trimming at the junction amounts to 5 bases on V and 4 bases on J, and the germline ends lie 14 bases apart. CDR1 and CDR2 are read off the germline V gene as SGHAT and FQNNGV. Here is what the overall study found, with its caveats: More public clonotypes were shared among persistent patients (fewer than 3,000) than among newly diagnosed patients (under 1,000). TRBV28, TRBJ1-2 and TRBJ2-5 were preferentially used in persistent disease, while TRBV20-1 and TRBJ2-1 were favored in newly diagnosed disease. Because the primary lesion, thyroid tissue, could not be accessed, the study looked at peripheral blood alone. Sequencing and analysis were restricted to the TCR beta chain. Lower TCR Shannon entropy and fewer highly expanded clones were observed in persistent Graves' disease patients than in newly diagnosed patients, which suggested clonal expansion. The authors noted that the small sample size was a limitation that may lower accuracy.

Library method: multiplex PCR. The sample was run on an Illumina HiSeq 4000. TCR beta libraries were built with iRepertoire HTBI primers and Arm-PCR amplification of CDR3 regions. Before sequencing, the PCR products went through gel purification. The authors processed their data as follows. A total of fewer than 80 TRBV and some 13 TRBJ segments were identified across samples and were used for gene usage analysis of CDR3 amino acid clonotypes. COPE and FqMerger were used to merge the filtered high-quality paired reads into contigs. BLAST was used to align contigs to the IMGT TRBV, TRBD and TRBJ reference genes, and CDR3 was defined following IMGT. Highly expanded clones were defined as clonotypes with a frequency above 0.1%. Shannon entropy was used to measure repertoire diversity, and the Gini coefficient was used to measure V-J evenness. Clonotypes shared by more than one individual were considered public. TCRdb reanalyzed the raw reads on its own, using fastp at Q25 for trimming and MiXCR for clone calling, and kept in-frame beta chains. Rows are unified per CDR3 protein, each entry keeping the most common DNA and genes. The V and J calls were not made by the authors but by TCRdb's processing. The sample table shows 600,000 to 850,000 distinct CDR3 sequences, and approximately 31% are seen once. The top ten clonotypes cover roughly 46% of the sample.

The sample's time point, from its label and the paper: persistent/refractory GD, antithyroid drugs over 5 years with positive TRAb. RNA was extracted from PBMCs in TRIzol for both TCR sequencing and RNA sequencing. The diagnosis of Graves' disease followed American Thyroid Association guidelines. Patients were recruited from an endocrinology department in Xi'an, China. Each patient gave 7 to 9.5 milliliters of peripheral blood, collected in an EDTA anticoagulant tube. PBMCs were isolated by Ficoll Paque Plus density gradient separation without further T cell sorting. RNA quality was checked with an Agilent 2100 Bioanalyzer and agarose gel, and concentration with a NanoDrop 2000.

Sequencing used peripheral blood mononuclear cells (PBMCs), obtained when the disease was refractory, from a patient treated with antithyroid drugs. The clonotype originates from a female donor with Graves disease. The V gene is TRBV11-2 and the J gene is TRBJ2-5; the best D guess is TRBD2, with 5 bases matching. The CDR3 sequence is CASSPSLALETQYF. The sequenced DNA: TGTGCCAGCAGCCCCAGCCTAGCTCTAGAGACCCAGTACTTC. Supplemented by the reference TRBV11-2 and TRBJ2-5 proteins around the CDR3, the complete variable domain is EAGVAQSPRYKIIEKRQSVAFWCNPISGHATLYWYQQILGQGPKLLIQFQNNGVVDDSQLPKDRFSAERLKGVDSTLKIQPAKLEDSAVYLCASSPSLALETQYFGPGTRLLVL.